The table lists the clone carrying this T cell receptor (beta chain) with many counts. This sample stems from a study of regulatory T cells in long-lasting Graves disease. Time point meaning: newly diagnosed GD, antithyroid drugs for less than 3 months. TCR sequences were obtained from RNA taken from PBMCs. Arm-PCR of CDR3 regions with iRepertoire HTBI primers generated TCR beta libraries. TCRdb reprocessed the multiplex PCR reads with MiXCR, giving one entry per CDR3 protein. Altogether approximately 400,000 distinct CDR3 sequences are present, under 15% being singletons, with the ten largest covering around 15%. The data also belong to a second study, concerning T cells in Graves' hyperthyroidism and ophthalmopathy. From that paper: If no ophthalmopathy progression occurred within 18 months, Graves' hyperthyroidism was stable. TCR CDR3 underwent first-round RT-PCR with the HTBI primer set. Stable hyperthyroidism and ophthalmopathy were separated using 13 V-J signatures.

This specimen consisted of peripheral blood mononuclear cells (PBMCs), obtained at new diagnosis, from a patient treated with antithyroid drugs. This clonotype was sampled from a woman aged 25-40 years with Graves disease.

This CDR3 reads CASSPPSLAVSTDTQYF. The CDR3 nucleotides are TGTGCCAGCAGTCCCCCTTCTTTAGCGGTCAGCACAGATACGCAGTATTTT. The rearrangement links TRBV12-3 or TRBV12-4 to TRBJ2-3, with D possibly TRBD2 on 6 matching bases. The CDR3 totals 17 residues. Trimming shortened V by 5 bases and J by 0 bases, and 18 bases separated the two germline ends.